These 4 T cell receptor beta chains originate from one sample sequenced in a study of regulatory T cells in long-lasting Graves disease. Time point described: newly diagnosed GD, antithyroid drugs for less than 3 months. PBMC RNA served as the TCR library source. TCR beta libraries were built with iRepertoire HTBI primers and Arm-PCR of CDR3 regions. TCRdb recomputed calls from the multiplex PCR reads with MiXCR, one row per CDR3 protein. This table has 370,000 or so distinct CDR3 sequences, 15% to 20% appearing once. Another study also made use of these data, one on T cells in Graves' hyperthyroidism and ophthalmopathy.

The sequenced sample was peripheral blood mononuclear cells (PBMCs), obtained at new diagnosis, from a patient treated with antithyroid drugs. The source is a woman aged 18-29 years with Graves disease.

The rearrangement links TRBV14 to TRBJ2-7; 11 nucleotides agree with TRBD2. J lost 3 bases, V lost 0 bases, and 1 base had no gene match. Germline V CDR1 and CDR2: SGHDN, FVKESK. The CDR3 has 15 residues. The CDR3, as DNA: TGTGCCAGCAGCCAAGAAACTAGCGGGAGCTACGAGCAGTACTTC. Its protein product is CASSQETSGSYEQYF.

There are a few counts of this clonotype. The chain couples TRBV19 to TRBJ2-7; 8 bases are a match to TRBD2. The CDR3 covers 12 residues. J lost 3 bases, V lost 7 bases, and 2 bases had no gene match. Germline CDR1 and CDR2: LNHDA and SQIVND (reference sequence). The CDR3 reads CASMGTSYEQYF. The CDR3 nucleotides are TGTGCCAGTATGGGGACTAGCTACGAGCAGTACTTC.

This clonotype was recorded many times. The rearrangement joins TRBV30 to TRBJ1-5, with a weak D call TRBD1 (6 bases). The CDR3 is 15 amino acids. Trimming left V 0 bases short and J 0 bases short, with 9 bases between. Germline-derived CDR1 and CDR2 are GTSNPN and SVGIG (reference sequence). CDR3 in DNA: TGTGCCTGGAGTGTAGGGGGTAATAGCAATCAGCCCCAGCATTTT. It specifies CAWSVGGNSNQPQHF.

This clonotype was found many times. CDR3 nucleotide sequence: TGTGCCAGCAGCAATAGCGGGAGGAGAAAACTGGAGACCCAGTACTTC. It specifies CASSNSGRRKLETQYF. This rearrangement joins TRBV7-9 to TRBJ2-1, with 10 positions matching TRBD2. The end of the DNA aligns better with TRBJ2-5, so the J call may be wrong. Germline V gene lookup returns CDR1 SEHNR and CDR2 FQNEAQ (reference sequence). CDR3 length: 16 amino acids.